The 27 T cell receptor beta chains given below trace back to one sample, sequenced in a study of human T cells and chemical hapten exposure. The time point here: pre-sensitization, week 0. The treatment is: therapeutic diphenylcyclopropenone sensitization with weekly scalp DPC. TCRdb reprocessed the RACE reads with MiXCR, giving one entry per CDR3 protein. The table records about 350,000 distinct CDR3 sequences, 5.5% of them present only once. Sequencing used whole blood, obtained in connection with sensitization to the hapten diphenylcyclopropenone (DPC). These receptors originate from a woman in her late teens or twenties with alopecia areata. Some clones in this sample may be carry-over from other donors' samples.

This clonotype was recorded at least ten times. CDR3 region: CASSPGTPSPLHF. CDR3 bases: TGTGCCAGCAGTCCCGGGACACCTTCACCCCTCCACTTT. V is TRBV14 and J is TRBJ1-6; TRBD1 might be the D (6 bases). V dropped 6 bases and J dropped 9 bases, with 12 bases sitting between them. Germline V gives CDR1 SGHDN, CDR2 FVKESK. This CDR3 is 13 amino acids long. The full variable domain, completed using reference TRBV14 and TRBJ1-6, is EAGVTQFPSHSVIEKGQTVTLRCDPISGHDNLYWYRRVMGKEIKFLLHFVKESKQDESGMPNNRFLAERTGGTYSTLKVQPAELEDSGVYFCASSPGTPSPLHFGNGTRLTVT.

This clonotype was counted at least ten times. This sequence joins TRBV2 and TRBJ1-5; no clear D gene. This CDR3 has 13 residues. Germline-derived CDR1 and CDR2 are SNHLY and FYNNEI. V was cut by 4 bases and J by 2 bases, with 6 bases left in between. The CDR3 nucleotides read TGTGCCAGCAGTGCCACGCGCAATCAGCCCCAGCATTTT. Translation gives CASSATRNQPQHF.

This clonotype was recorded many times. V and J are TRBV6-1 and TRBJ2-3, with D possibly being TRBD2 (5 bases). The V end was cut by 7 bases, the J end by 5 bases, with 22 bases between. Germline CDR1 MNHNS, CDR2 SASEGT. CDR3 size: 16 residues. The CDR3 spells CASTRHFGEQVDTQYF. As DNA, the CDR3 is TGTGCCAGCACCCGACATTTTGGGGAGCAAGTAGATACGCAGTATTTT.

The chain employs TRBV27 and TRBJ2-7; D unclear. The germline gives CDR1 MNHEY, CDR2 SMNVEV (reference sequence). The CDR3 extends over 12 amino acids. V was pared by 4 bases and J by 5 bases, with 9 bases between. The DNA for the CDR3 is TGTGCCAGCAGTTACCGGTCGGACGAGCAGTACTTC. This translates into CASSYRSDEQYF.

A word on this clonotype: This may stem from a read error, because a much larger clone lies one nucleotide away. Given the absence of the conserved phenylalanine or tryptophan at the CDR3 end, a read error is likely. The chain combines TRBV29-1 with TRBJ1-2, with 10 bases lining up with TRBD1. The junction had 9 bases not matched to a gene; V was cut back by 3 bases and J by 8 bases. The CDR3 totals 14 residues. Germline values: CDR1 SQVTM, CDR2 ANQGSEA. CDR3 protein: CSVDEAGTGEGYTI. The DNA of the CDR3 is TGCAGCGTTGATGAGGCCGGGACAGGGGAGGGCTACACCATC.

V is TRBV28 and J is TRBJ2-6; 12 bases align to TRBD2. The CDR3 sequence is 17 residues long. J gave up 1 base and V 4 bases, and 2 bases lay outside the gene matches. Germline V gene sequence: CDR1 MDHEN, CDR2 SYDVKM. The DNA of the CDR3 is TGTGCCAGCAGTTCACTAGCGGGGGGATCTGGGGCCAACGTCCTGACTTTC. Translation gives CASSSLAGGSGANVLTF.

This clonotype has only a few counts. The J gene is TRBJ1-5, the V gene TRBV19, with D possibly TRBD1 on 5 matching bases. V shed 6 bases and J shed 6 bases, with 12 bases lying between them. From germline, CDR1 is LNHDA and CDR2 SQIVND (reference sequence). This CDR3 has 13 residues. The CDR3: CASRTGGAQPQHF. The CDR3 DNA reads as TGTGCCAGTAGAACAGGAGGGGCTCAGCCCCAGCATTTT.

V usage is TRBV5-6 and J usage is TRBJ1-5; no firm D call. The CDR3 is made up of 13 amino acids. Germline loops: CDR1 SGHDT, CDR2 YYEEEE. V lost 4 bases and J 6 bases, leaving 11 bases between the germline ends. The CDR3 here is CASSIWTGQPQHF. CDR3 sequence (DNA): TGTGCCAGCAGCATATGGACGGGTCAGCCCCAGCATTTT.

This clonotype was seen many times. The chain is built from TRBV28 and TRBJ2-7, with 9 bases lining up with TRBD1. Per the germline V gene, CDR1 is MDHEN and CDR2 is SYDVKM. The CDR3 runs to 15 residues. J gave up 7 bases and V 2 bases, and 9 bases lay outside the gene matches. The CDR3 sequence: CASSLPGTGMGEQYF. The CDR3 region has the DNA TGTGCCAGCAGTTTACCCGGGACAGGGATGGGAGAGCAGTACTTC. The full variable domain, rest sourced from reference TRBV28 and TRBJ2-7, is DVKVTQSSRYLVKRTGEKVFLECVQDMDHENMFWYRQDPGLGLRLIYFSYDVKMKEKGDIPEGYSVSREKKERFSLILESASTNQTSMYLCASSLPGTGMGEQYFGPGTRLTVT.

V gene TRBV6-5 combines with J gene TRBJ2-4; TRBD2 aligns across 10 bases. Germline V gene lookup returns CDR1 MNHEY and CDR2 SVGAGI. The V segment lost 6 bases and the J segment 0 bases; nucleotides outside the gene matches: 8. The CDR3 sequence is 17 residues long. Written as DNA, the CDR3 is TGTGCCAGCAGCCTTAGCGGGGGGATTCTAGCCAAAAACATTCAGTACTTC. Translated: CASSLSGGILAKNIQYF.

The chain recombines TRBV5-1 with TRBJ1-5; no firm D call. V was shortened by 5 bases and J by 0 bases, with 9 bases between the two germline ends. This CDR3 has 14 residues. Germline V CDR1 and CDR2: SGHRS, YFSETQ. CDR3 sequence (DNA): TGCGCCAGCAGGGAACGTGATAGCAATCAGCCCCAGCATTTT. As protein: CASRERDSNQPQHF.

This clonotype was seen only a few times. The chain has TRBV10-3 and TRBJ1-6, with 8 nucleotides matching TRBD1. V shed 0 bases and J 8 bases; nucleotides not matched to a gene: 6. CDR1 and CDR2 from the germline V gene are ENHRY and SYGVKD. This CDR3 comprises 16 residues. CDR3: CAISESTGGWDSPLHF. The CDR3, as DNA: TGTGCCATCAGTGAGTCCACAGGGGGATGGGATTCACCCCTCCACTTT.

The sample holds many counts of this clonotype. The chain is built from TRBV2 and TRBJ2-3; 8 bases are a match to TRBD1. J gave up 4 bases and V 5 bases, and 5 bases lay outside the gene matches. The germline V gene encodes CDR1 SNHLY and CDR2 FYNNEI. The CDR3 is 14 amino acids. CDR3 coding DNA: TGTGCCAGCAGTTCACAGGGGGGCGCAGATACGCAGTATTTT. It specifies CASSSQGGADTQYF.

This clonotype was seen repeatedly, ten times or more. The J gene is TRBJ1-1, the V gene TRBV12-3 or TRBV12-4, with D hard to call. Trimming left V 6 bases short and J 1 base short, with 9 bases between. The CDR3 runs to 13 residues. The CDR3 sequence is CASSYTENTEAFF. The DNA for the CDR3 is TGTGCCAGCAGCTACACAGAGAACACTGAAGCTTTCTTT.

This clonotype was picked up a small number of times. The gene calls are TRBV28 and TRBJ1-1; D may be TRBD1 (6 bases). This CDR3 is built from 15 residues. Trimming took 5 bases from V and 5 from J, leaving 18 bases between them. Germline V CDR1 and CDR2: MDHEN, SYDVKM. CDR3 DNA sequence: TGTGCCAGCAGTCTAGACAGGAGGCGCGGGACTGAAGCTTTCTTT. Translating gives CASSLDRRRGTEAFF.

There are a few counts of this clonotype. V is TRBV20-1 and J is TRBJ2-7, with 9 bases lining up with TRBD1. Per germline, CDR1 DFQATT and CDR2 SNEGSKA (reference sequence). The J segment lost 0 bases and the V segment lost 5 bases, leaving 5 bases of the junction unmatched. The CDR3 is 14 residues long. The CDR3 nucleotides read TGCAGTGCTGCCCGGGACAGGGTCTCCTACGAGCAGTACTTC. This codes for CSAARDRVSYEQYF.

The rearrangement links TRBV28 to TRBJ2-3; the match to TRBD2 covers 9 bases. V shed 0 bases, J shed 1 base, and the junction held 20 bases outside the gene matches. The CDR3 has 22 amino acids. Germline CDR1 reads MDHEN; CDR2 reads SYDVKM. The CDR3: CASSLWIKWLAGRARRTDTQYF. In DNA, the CDR3 is TGTGCCAGCAGTTTATGGATTAAGTGGCTAGCGGGGAGAGCCCGGCGCACAGATACGCAGTATTTT.

This clonotype was seen only a few times. The V gene is TRBV7-2, the J gene TRBJ2-5; 7 bases fit TRBD1. V shed 5 bases, J shed 7 bases, and the junction held 10 bases outside the gene matches. The V gene's germline CDR1 is SGHTA and CDR2 FQGNSA. This CDR3 comprises 14 residues. CDR3 amino acids: CASSPRQGSVTQYF. DNA of the CDR3: TGTGCCAGCAGCCCCCGACAGGGCTCAGTGACCCAGTACTTC.

The chain links TRBV7-9 to TRBJ2-2, with 9 bases lining up with TRBD2. Per the germline V gene, CDR1 is SEHNR and CDR2 is FQNEAQ (reference sequence). The CDR3 consists of 15 residues. V was pared by 6 bases and J by 5 bases, with 7 bases of the junction left unmatched. The CDR3 loop is CASRRAGGQTGELFF. For the CDR3, the DNA is TGTGCCAGCAGAAGAGCGGGGGGCCAAACCGGGGAGCTGTTTTTT.

About this clonotype itself: An end of the junction does not agree with germline; a read error may underlie this. V usage is TRBV7-7 and J usage is TRBJ2-3; 7 bases agree with TRBD1. This CDR3 has 15 residues. Per germline, CDR1 SSHAT and CDR2 FNYEAQ (reference sequence). CDR3: CASSSGQHSTDTQYF. DNA of the CDR3: TGTGCTAGCAGCTCGGGACAGCATAGCACAGATACGCAGTATTTT.

V usage is TRBV12-3 or TRBV12-4 and J usage is TRBJ2-1; 10 positions match TRBD1. V shed 6 bases and J 4 bases; nucleotides not matched to a gene: 6. This CDR3 has 15 amino acids. The CDR3 loop is CASRAGTGVYNEQFF. The CDR3 DNA is TGTGCCAGCAGAGCCGGGACAGGGGTATACAATGAGCAGTTCTTC.

The chain is built from TRBV12-3 or TRBV12-4 and TRBJ1-5; D is ambiguous. This CDR3 is built from 14 residues. The V gene lost 5 bases and the J gene lost 10 bases, with 18 bases spanning the gap. The CDR3: CASSPQEAISPQHF. The CDR3 coding sequence is TGTGCCAGCAGTCCCCAGGAGGCTATCAGCCCCCAGCATTTT.

To note about this clonotype: Since the CDR3 does not end with the conserved phenylalanine or tryptophan, this likely comes from a read error. The DNA is omitted, as the CDR3 cannot be located on it reliably, and the CDR3 follows TCRdb's listing. The V gene is TRBV20-1, the J gene TRBJ1-1. The germline V gene has CDR1 DFQATT and CDR2 SNEGSKA (reference sequence). The CDR3 has 13 amino acids, counting both end residues. The CDR3 here is CSARDSTGTFGFS.

The rearrangement joins TRBV27 to TRBJ1-2; D possibly corresponds to TRBD1 (5 bases). V was trimmed by 0 bases and J by 4 bases, leaving 9 bases between them. The CDR3 spans 14 residues. Germline assignment: CDR1 MNHEY and CDR2 SMNVEV (reference sequence). The CDR3 loop is CASSLSRQFYGYTF. The CDR3 region has the DNA TGTGCCAGCAGTTTATCGAGACAGTTCTATGGCTACACCTTC.

This clonotype was detected ten times or more. The V call is TRBV7-9, the J call TRBJ2-3; 9 bases line up with TRBD1. CDR3 length: 16 amino acids. With 1 base clipped from V and 2 bases from J, the junction kept 4 bases outside the gene matches. Germline V CDR1 and CDR2: SEHNR, FQNEAQ (reference sequence). CDR3 sequence reads: CASSLEQGALTDTQYF. For the CDR3, the DNA is TGTGCCAGCAGCTTAGAACAGGGGGCCCTCACAGATACGCAGTATTTT.

The rearrangement links TRBV4-3 to TRBJ1-2, with D hard to call. Per the germline V gene, CDR1 is LGHNA and CDR2 is YSLEER. The length of the CDR3 is 16 residues. Trimming shortened V by 2 bases and J by 0 bases, and 13 bases separated the two germline ends. The CDR3: CASSQSSLWPNYGYTF. The DNA of the CDR3 is TGCGCCAGCAGCCAATCCTCCCTGTGGCCTAACTATGGCTACACCTTC.

This clonotype was observed many times. DNA of the CDR3: TGTGCCAGCAGTTTAAACAGGGGTCGAGAAGCTTTCTTT. This sequence encodes CASSLNRGREAFF. V gene TRBV12-3 or TRBV12-4 combines with J gene TRBJ1-1, with TRBD1 matching over 7 bases. The CDR3 spans 13 residues. Trimming took 2 bases from V and 8 from J; bases not matched to a gene: 5.